Below, one T cell receptor beta chain is given with its context. This clonotype occurred many times. Its antigen remains unidentified. No much larger clonotype is one base removed from it; base qualities were not supplied. The TCR beta CDR3 regions were amplified from RNA transcripts. A first-round RT-PCR of the TCR CDR3 used the HTBI primer set with the Qiagen OneStep RT-PCR kit. Libraries were constructed in a second round of multiplex PCR, after which size selection and purification were carried out. Libraries were sequenced paired-end with 100 bp reads on an Illumina HiSeq2000. In the original analysis: SOAPnuke was used to process the raw data, removing reads that contained adapters or uncalled bases, had a mean Phred below 15, or lacked an exact match to the constant primer or identifier. High-quality paired reads were merged using COPE v1.2.5, and each unique nucleotide sequence was defined as a clonotype. MiTCR v1.1 was used to align the clonotypes against IMGT TRBV, TRBD and TRBJ reference segments. The analysis was restricted to V-J combinations with a frequency above 0.0001, which together covered 99% to 99.2% of the repertoires. A TCS score was defined as the ratio of F50 (clonal expansion) to E x V (chaos), with BLOSUM62-based TCRdist applied between CDR3 peptides within each V-J. Welch's t-statistics and random forest reduced 514 V-J features to roughly 13, which were used in a naive Bayes classifier (R e1071). TCRdb passed the public sequencing reads through fastp at Q25 and MiXCR, retaining productive beta sequences. Under each unique CDR3 protein, matching rows form one entry showing the most common genes and DNA. TCRdb assigned the V and J calls; the authors' analysis was not used. The sample table contains over 350,000 distinct CDR3 sequences; only one count was recorded for approximately 17% of them. The top ten clones comprise 40% of the sample.

The V and J ends are trimmed by 0 bases and 4 bases, leaving 1 base between them. Looking up the germline V gene (reference sequence) yields CDR1 LGHDT and CDR2 YNNKEL. CDR3 length: 12 amino acids, cysteine to phenylalanine. The CDR3 DNA has 36 bases and is translated from base 1. The data were taken from a study of T cells in Graves' hyperthyroidism and ophthalmopathy (dated by TCRdb to about 2019). Turning to the overall study: Peripheral blood was collected at initial diagnosis, before any treatment. To identify distinguishing TCR V-J signatures, a discovery cohort of 100 patients was used, comprising roughly 45 with Graves' ophthalmopathy and some 60 with stable Graves' hyperthyroidism. Whether ophthalmopathy could be predicted prospectively was tested in an independent validation cohort made up of approximately 19 hyperthyroidism patients plus 17 patients who later progressed to ophthalmopathy. The 100 discovery patients were randomly split 7:3 into training and test sets. In roughly six Graves' hyperthyroidism patients, the study also compared T-cell repertoires from thyroid tissue with T-cell repertoires from blood. Once sampling was done, hyperthyroidism patients were given methimazole at a starting dose of 30 mg daily, whereas ophthalmopathy patients were given high-dose intravenous methylprednisolone. According to the paper, TCR Vbeta CDR3 sequencing was carried out on 135 peripheral blood samples, which came from over 40 ophthalmopathy, roughly 75 hyperthyroidism and approximately 17 progressor patients.

In the ophthalmopathy patients, disease was moderately to severely active, with a Clinical Activity Score of 3 or more, a NOSPECS grade of 4 or more, and a duration of less than 3 months. Exclusion was applied to patients with uncontrolled infections, other autoimmune diseases, pregnancy or lactation. Diagnoses were based on clinical symptoms, serum thyroxine and TRAb, thyroid ultrasound and orbital computed tomography. PBMCs were isolated from 7.5 to 10 ml of fresh peripheral blood by Ficoll-Paque density gradient centrifugation. Total RNA was extracted with Trizol reagent, and quality was checked on an Agilent 2100 Bioanalyzer. What the study reported, not specific to this receptor: A 13 V-J signature model separated ophthalmopathy from stable hyperthyroidism, with approximately 87% sensitivity and roughly 84% specificity in cross-validation and 80%/75% in testing. During validation, the model predicted progression to ophthalmopathy a median of roughly six months ahead of onset, with around 71% sensitivity and about 75% specificity. Blood samples also contained most of the expanded thyroid clonotypes (frequency above 0.001), which suggests that blood repertoires may reflect thyroid immune responses. Sample size was not statistically predetermined, and blinding of investigators to group allocation was not performed.

The material sequenced was blood. The chain couples TRBV3-1 to TRBJ1-3; the D gene cannot be resolved reliably. The sequence came from a man aged 18 to 35 with Graves' ophthalmopathy. The DNA sequence is as follows: TGTGCCAGCAGCCAAGAAGGAAACACCATATATTTT. It specifies CASSQEGNTIYF.